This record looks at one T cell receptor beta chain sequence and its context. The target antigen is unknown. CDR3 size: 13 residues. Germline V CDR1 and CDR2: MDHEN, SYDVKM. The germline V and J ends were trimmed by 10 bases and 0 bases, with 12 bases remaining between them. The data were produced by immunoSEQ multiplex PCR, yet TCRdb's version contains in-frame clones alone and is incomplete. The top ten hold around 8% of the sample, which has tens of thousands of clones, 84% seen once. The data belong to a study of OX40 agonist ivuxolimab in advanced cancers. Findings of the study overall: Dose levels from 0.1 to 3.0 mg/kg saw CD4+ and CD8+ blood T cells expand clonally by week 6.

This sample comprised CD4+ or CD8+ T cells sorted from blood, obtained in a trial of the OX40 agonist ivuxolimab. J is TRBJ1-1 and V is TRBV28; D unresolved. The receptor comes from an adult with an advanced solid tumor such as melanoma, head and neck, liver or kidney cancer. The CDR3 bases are TGTGCCACCGCTGGGGTCGTGAACACTGAAGCTTTCTTT. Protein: CATAGVVNTEAFF.